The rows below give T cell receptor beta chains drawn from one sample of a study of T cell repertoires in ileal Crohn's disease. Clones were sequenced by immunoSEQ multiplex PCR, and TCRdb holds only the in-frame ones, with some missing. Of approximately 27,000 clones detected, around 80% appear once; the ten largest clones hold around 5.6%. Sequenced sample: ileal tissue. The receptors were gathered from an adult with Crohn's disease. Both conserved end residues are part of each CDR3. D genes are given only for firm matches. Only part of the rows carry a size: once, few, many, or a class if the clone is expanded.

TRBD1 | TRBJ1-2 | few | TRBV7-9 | CASSEGTGSANYGYTF | TGTGCCAGCAGCGAAGGGACAGGGAGCGCTAACTATGGCTACACCTTC
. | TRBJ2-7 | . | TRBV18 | CASSPPGGASHEQYF | TGTGCCAGCTCACCACCGGGCGGGGCGAGCCACGAGCAGTACTTC
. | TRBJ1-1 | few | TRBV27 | CASSLSRTLNTEAFF | TGTGCCAGCAGTTTATCGCGGACACTGAACACTGAAGCTTTCTTT
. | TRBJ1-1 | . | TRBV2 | CASLLATEAFF | TGTGCCAGCCTCCTAGCCACTGAAGCTTTCTTT
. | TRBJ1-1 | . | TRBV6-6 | CASTKPAGGTEAFF | TGTGCCAGCACCAAACCGGCCGGGGGGACTGAAGCTTTCTTT
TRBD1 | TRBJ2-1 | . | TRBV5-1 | CASSAGQVAYNEQFF | TGCGCCAGCAGCGCGGGACAGGTGGCTTACAATGAGCAGTTCTTC
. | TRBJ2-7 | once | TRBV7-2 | CASSLNSRGEQYF | TGTGCCAGCAGCTTAAACTCCCGGGGCGAGCAGTACTTC
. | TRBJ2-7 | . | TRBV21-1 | CASSKGTGEYEQYF | TGTGCCAGCAGCAAAGGGACAGGGGAATACGAGCAGTACTTC
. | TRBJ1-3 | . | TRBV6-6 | CASYKNREGGNTIYF | TGTGCCAGCTACAAGAACAGGGAGGGTGGAAACACCATATATTTT
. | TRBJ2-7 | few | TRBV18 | CASSPPGQHEQYF | TGTGCCAGCTCACCTCCGGGACAACACGAGCAGTACTTC
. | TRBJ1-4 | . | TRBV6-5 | CASSSGWTGISEKLFF | TGTGCCAGCAGTTCCGGGTGGACCGGGATAAGCGAAAAACTGTTTTTT
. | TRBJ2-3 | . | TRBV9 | CASSEPRDTQYF | TGTGCCAGCAGCGAGCCCCGGGATACGCAGTATTTT
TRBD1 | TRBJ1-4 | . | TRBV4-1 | CASSRVFPGTAGVKLFF | TGCGCCAGCAGCCGCGTTTTCCCCGGGACAGCGGGAGTAAAACTGTTTTTT
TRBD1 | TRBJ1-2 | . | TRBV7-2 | CASSMDREGYGYTF | TGTGCCAGCAGCATGGACAGGGAGGGCTATGGCTACACCTTC
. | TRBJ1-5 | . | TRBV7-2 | CASSPELWQNNQPQHF | TGTGCCAGCAGCCCAGAATTGTGGCAGAACAATCAGCCCCAGCATTTT
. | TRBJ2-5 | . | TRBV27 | CASSLLGKYQGQETQYF | TGTGCCAGCAGTTTATTGGGAAAGTACCAGGGTCAGGAGACCCAGTACTTC
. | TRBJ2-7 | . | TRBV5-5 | CASSLLPPGPKTYEQYF | TGTGCCAGCAGCTTACTCCCCCCAGGGCCCAAAACCTACGAGCAGTACTTC
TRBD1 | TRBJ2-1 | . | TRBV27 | CASSFGRGTYNEQFF | TGTGCCAGCAGTTTTGGCAGGGGGACCTACAATGAGCAGTTCTTC
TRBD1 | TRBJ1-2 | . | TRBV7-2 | CASSGQGADYGYTF | TGTGCCAGCAGCGGACAGGGGGCGGACTATGGCTACACCTTC